The 27 T cell receptor beta chains given below trace back to one sample, sequenced in a study of blood T cell repertoires in COVID-19. Clones were read by immunoSEQ multiplex PCR, and TCRdb kept only the in-frame ones, dropping some. The sample lists over 150,000 clones, around 85% occurring once. Sequenced input: peripheral blood. All receptors come from a man in his fifties with active or convalescent COVID-19.

V is TRBV19 and J is TRBJ1-5; TRBD1 might be the D (5 bases). The germline gives CDR1 LNHDA, CDR2 SQIVND (reference sequence). This CDR3 is 16 amino acids long. Trimming cost V 1 base and J 6 bases, with 16 bases left between them. The CDR3 DNA reads as TGTGCCAGTAGTATAGTAGGGCAGGGCGGGGGTCAGCCCCAGCATTTT. Protein product: CASSIVGQGGGQPQHF.

This chain links TRBV7-2 with TRBJ1-4, with TRBD1 as a possible D gene (5 bases). The CDR3 runs 16 residues. Looked up from germline, CDR1 is SGHTA and CDR2 is FQGNSA. Trimming removed 2 bases at V and 6 bases at J, with 16 bases between. The CDR3 reads CASSLSIGGGDEKLFF. The DNA for the CDR3 is TGTGCCAGCAGCTTAAGTATCGGGGGGGGAGATGAAAAACTGTTTTTT. Full variable domain (remainder filled in from reference TRBV7-2 and TRBJ1-4): GAGVSQSPSNKVTEKGKDVELRCDPISGHTALYWYRQSLGQGLEFLIYFQGNSAPDKSGLPSDRFSAERTGGSVSTLTIQRTQQEDSAVYLCASSLSIGGGDEKLFFGSGTQLSVL.

V and J are TRBV24-1 and TRBJ1-5, with no clear D. Germline CDR1 reads KGHDR; CDR2 reads SFDVKD. CDR3 size: 14 residues. V lost 7 bases and J 1 base, leaving 10 bases between the germline ends. As DNA, the CDR3 is TGTGCCACCAGAAGCGCAGACAGCAATCAGCCCCAGCATTTT. Amino acid sequence: CATRSADSNQPQHF.

The chain has TRBV20-1 and TRBJ2-7; no reliable D call. CDR3 length: 11 amino acids. Germline CDR1 reads DFQATT; CDR2 reads SNEGSKA (reference sequence). V lost 5 bases, J lost 5 bases, and 10 bases lay in between. The CDR3 DNA is TGCAGTGCTCTATTGGTCGACGAGCAGTACTTC. As protein: CSALLVDEQYF.

This clone was observed a few times. The V and J genes are TRBV20-1 and TRBJ1-2; unclear D gene. CDR3 length: 13 amino acids. Trimming shortened V by 3 bases and J by 4 bases, and 12 bases separated the two germline ends. CDR1 and CDR2 (germline): DFQATT, SNEGSKA (reference sequence). The chain's CDR3 is CSASAVIGYGYTF. The DNA for the CDR3 is TGCAGTGCTAGTGCGGTGATTGGCTATGGCTACACCTTC.

The chain uses TRBV24-1 and TRBJ1-5; possible D gene TRBD1, 6 bases. The V gene lost 4 bases and the J gene lost 4 bases, with 7 bases spanning the gap. Germline CDR1 and CDR2: KGHDR and SFDVKD. The CDR3 runs 13 residues. CDR3 in amino acids: CATSETGNQPQHF. In DNA form, the CDR3 reads TGTGCCACCAGTGAAACAGGGAATCAGCCCCAGCATTTT.

The chain joins TRBV7-2 to TRBJ2-4; 8 bases match TRBD1. The ends lost 8 bases at V and 6 bases at J; junction bases unmatched: 12. The CDR3 runs to 15 residues. Germline lookup yields CDR1 SGHTA and CDR2 FQGNSA. The CDR3 is CASLPPGQGGNIQYF. The CDR3 DNA reads as TGTGCCAGCCTCCCCCCCGGACAGGGCGGAAACATTCAGTACTTC.

This sequence joins TRBV7-2 and TRBJ1-1; D is uncertain. Trimming stripped 1 base from V and 0 bases from J, with 12 bases between. The CDR3 totals 16 residues. Germline CDR1 reads SGHTA; CDR2 reads FQGNSA. CDR3 in amino acids: CASSLGLGQLNTEAFF. The CDR3 coding sequence is TGTGCCAGCAGCTTAGGTCTTGGCCAGTTGAACACTGAAGCTTTCTTT.

The J gene is TRBJ2-5, the V gene TRBV9, with 8 bases aligning to TRBD2. Germline CDR1 and CDR2: SGDLS and YYNGEE. The CDR3 spans 15 residues. Unmatched junction bases numbered 4, after V lost 1 base and J lost 2 bases. The CDR3 DNA sequence: TGTGCCAGCAGCGTATTTGCGGGGGGTCAAGAGACCCAGTACTTC. Encoded protein: CASSVFAGGQETQYF. The entire variable domain, with the rest obtained from reference TRBV9 and TRBJ2-5, is as follows: DSGVTQTPKHLITATGQRVTLRCSPRSGDLSVYWYQQSLDQGLQFLIQYYNGEERAKGNILERFSAQQFPDLHSELNLSSLELGDSALYFCASSVFAGGQETQYFGPGTRLLVL.

The chain employs TRBV7-2 and TRBJ2-1, with 7 bases lining up with TRBD2. The J segment lost 3 bases and the V segment lost 4 bases, leaving 9 bases of the junction unmatched. Looked up from germline, CDR1 is SGHTA and CDR2 is FQGNSA. The CDR3 loop spans 16 amino acids. The CDR3 sequence is CASSSRRLADYNEQFF. As DNA, the CDR3 is TGTGCCAGCAGCTCCCGGCGGCTAGCGGACTACAATGAGCAGTTCTTC.

The chain recombines TRBV30 with TRBJ2-3; 15 bases agree with TRBD2. After removal of 1 base from V and 9 bases from J, the junction contained 2 bases not matched to a gene. The CDR3 spans 14 residues. Germline V lookup: CDR1 GTSNPN, CDR2 SVGIG (reference sequence). The CDR3 bases are TGTGCCTGGAGTGAGGGGACTAGCGGGAGGACGCAGTATTTT. Translation: CAWSEGTSGRTQYF.

The chain employs TRBV18 and TRBJ1-1, with a weak D call TRBD1 (6 bases). The CDR3 runs 14 residues. Trimming shortened V by 4 bases and J by 0 bases, and 9 bases separated the two germline ends. Germline CDR1 KGHSH, CDR2 LQKENI. The CDR3 region is CASSRQEMNTEAFF. CDR3 nucleotides: TGTGCCAGCTCACGACAGGAGATGAACACTGAAGCTTTCTTT.

The chain carries TRBV7-3 and TRBJ2-1; 14 nucleotides align to TRBD2. V trimming: 1 base; J trimming: 5 bases; junction bases outside the gene matches: 10. This CDR3 is 19 amino acids long. CDR1 is SGHTA and CDR2 is FQGTGA in the germline V gene. CDR3 loop: CASSLKFGTSGGLHNEQFF. CDR3 nucleotides: TGTGCCAGCAGCTTAAAATTCGGGACTAGCGGGGGCCTCCACAATGAGCAGTTCTTC. Full variable domain (missing parts from reference TRBV7-3 and TRBJ2-1): GAGVSQTPSNKVTEKGKYVELRCDPISGHTALYWYRQSLGQGPEFLIYFQGTGAADDSGLPNDRFFAVRPEGSVSTLKIQRTERGDSAVYLCASSLKFGTSGGLHNEQFFGPGTRLTVL.

The genes are TRBV12-5 and TRBJ1-5; D is uncertain. Germline-derived CDR1 and CDR2 are LGHNT and FRNRAP. Trimming shortened V by 0 bases and J by 1 base, and 7 bases separated the two germline ends. CDR3 length equals 15 residues. The CDR3 spells CASGLVLGSNQPQHF. CDR3 DNA: TGTGCTAGTGGTTTGGTACTGGGCAGCAATCAGCCCCAGCATTTT.

V usage is TRBV5-1 and J usage is TRBJ1-2; unclear D gene. This CDR3 comprises 13 residues. Germline lookup yields CDR1 SGHRS and CDR2 YFSETQ. V was shortened by 4 bases and J by 4 bases, with 11 bases between the two germline ends. As DNA, the CDR3 is TGCGCCAGCAGCCCGGGTCAAGGCTATGGCTACACCTTC. Encoded protein: CASSPGQGYGYTF.

This sequence joins TRBV3-1 (or the pseudogene TRBV3-2) and TRBJ1-1; 8 bases are shared with TRBD1. The germline gives CDR1 LGHDT, CDR2 YNNKEL (reference sequence). V dropped 3 bases and J dropped 4; count of bases not matched to a gene: 1. The CDR3 runs 13 residues. The CDR3 nucleotides read TGTGCCAGCAGCCACACAGGGGGCACTGAAGCTTTCTTT. Its translation: CASSHTGGTEAFF.

This chain links TRBV2 with TRBJ2-1; 7 bases fit TRBD2. J was trimmed by 4 bases and V by 7 bases; bases with no gene match: 7. The CDR3 covers 14 residues. The germline V gene encodes CDR1 SNHLY and CDR2 FYNNEI. The CDR3 DNA follows: TGTGCCAGCATAGGGCTAGCGGTTTACAATGAGCAGTTCTTC. It codes for CASIGLAVYNEQFF.

The V gene is TRBV7-2, the J gene TRBJ2-3; TRBD1 matches 8 bases. The germline V gene encodes CDR1 SGHTA and CDR2 FQGNSA. Trimming at V came to 1 base and at J to 2 bases, leaving 5 bases not matched to a gene. The CDR3 extends over 16 amino acids. The CDR3 DNA reads TGTGCCAGCAGCTTAGGCAGGGGGCGAGACACAGATACGCAGTATTTT. This codes for CASSLGRGRDTDTQYF.

The V call is TRBV24-1, the J call TRBJ2-4; a possible D gene is TRBD2 (6 bases). CDR3 size: 15 residues. The germline CDR1 and CDR2 sequences are KGHDR and SFDVKD. V was clipped by 4 bases and J by 7 bases, with 16 bases between them. CDR3 DNA sequence: TGTGCCACCAGTGACCCCGGACGTGGGGGGAACATTCAGTACTTC. Translation: CATSDPGRGGNIQYF.

V is TRBV6-5 and J is TRBJ2-4; 7 nucleotides match TRBD2. CDR1 is MNHEY and CDR2 is SVGAGI in the germline V gene. Trimming removed 2 bases from V and 6 bases from J; junction bases left unmatched: 7. The CDR3 is 15 residues long. Here the CDR3 reads CASSYARGRGNIQYF. The CDR3 coding sequence is TGTGCCAGCAGTTACGCCCGAGGGAGGGGAAACATTCAGTACTTC.

The chain joins TRBV18 to TRBJ1-1; D not resolved. Trimming removed 7 bases from V and 6 bases from J, with 12 bases in between. The germline gives CDR1 KGHSH, CDR2 LQKENI. The CDR3 is made up of 12 amino acids. This CDR3 is CASYTGVSEAFF. The CDR3 coding sequence is TGTGCCAGCTATACCGGGGTGTCTGAAGCTTTCTTT.

This clone was seen a single time. V usage is TRBV28 and J usage is TRBJ2-1, with 7 bases that match TRBD1. The V gene's germline CDR1 is MDHEN and CDR2 SYDVKM. J was trimmed by 0 bases and V by 3 bases; bases with no gene match: 5. The CDR3 extends over 16 amino acids. The CDR3 sequence: CASSLPWTGSYNEQFF. The CDR3 region has the DNA TGTGCCAGCAGTTTGCCGTGGACAGGCTCCTACAATGAGCAGTTCTTC.

The genes are TRBV6-5 and TRBJ2-3, with D possibly being TRBD2 (6 bases). The V and J ends lost 5 bases and 5 bases respectively, with 17 bases between them. The CDR3 is made up of 15 amino acids. The germline V gene encodes CDR1 MNHEY and CDR2 SVGAGI. The CDR3 DNA is TGTGCCAGCAGTCGCGGGTCGACGGAGGGAGATACGCAGTATTTT. Protein sequence: CASSRGSTEGDTQYF.

CDR3 residues: CASRDREGNTEAFF. As DNA, the CDR3 is TGTGCCAGTAGGGACAGGGAAGGAAACACTGAAGCTTTCTTT. This chain uses TRBV19 with TRBJ1-1; 8 nucleotides line up with TRBD1. The CDR3 is 14 amino acids. Unmatched junction bases numbered 5, after V lost 6 bases and J lost 2 bases. Germline loops: CDR1 LNHDA, CDR2 SQIVND (reference sequence).

The rearrangement links TRBV5-1 to TRBJ2-2; D might be TRBD1 (5 bases). V lost 7 bases to trimming and J lost 6 bases, with 13 bases between them. The germline CDR1 and CDR2 sequences are SGHRS and YFSETQ. This CDR3 contains 13 residues. The CDR3 DNA reads TGCGCCAGCTGGGGCCTCATCCCCGGGGAGCTGTTTTTT. It is translated as CASWGLIPGELFF.

This chain uses TRBV11-3 with TRBJ2-1, with 12 bases lining up with TRBD2. CDR3 size: 13 residues. The V gene end was trimmed by 5 bases and the J gene end by 9 bases; junction bases not matched to a gene: 2. The germline V gene encodes CDR1 SGHNT and CDR2 YENEEA. DNA for the CDR3: TGTGCCAGCAGCCGGACTAGCGGGATTGAGCAGTTCTTC. Translating gives CASSRTSGIEQFF.

V usage is TRBV30 and J usage is TRBJ1-5, with D hard to call. CDR1 and CDR2 (germline): GTSNPN, SVGIG (reference sequence). The CDR3 is 14 residues long. V lost 2 bases and J 7 bases, leaving 15 bases between the germline ends. Here the CDR3 reads CAWSSMSLGQPQHF. The CDR3 nucleotides read TGTGCCTGGAGTAGTATGTCCCTCGGGCAGCCCCAGCATTTT.